This T cell receptor (beta chain) appears in the sequencing data of a study of T cell responses to AZD1222 COVID-19 vaccine. Findings and caveats of the study: Recipients of AZD1222 seropositive at baseline numbered only 5 to 7. Mostly white British, mostly female donors; authors suggested clonal diversity may be underestimated. CD4 TCRs covered the whole spike, strongest at regions 160-218 and 743-854.

As concerns this clone: The antigen is not known.

The method was immunoSEQ multiplex PCR; TCRdb's version includes in-frame clones alone and lacks a portion of them. Of over 150,000 clones detected, roughly nine tenths appear once; the ten largest clones hold about 2.5%. V shed 4 bases and J 5 bases; nucleotides not matched to a gene: 4. Germline CDR1 is SGHVS and CDR2 is FQNEAQ. This CDR3 region has 14 residues. The clonotype originates from an adult in good health. This chain uses TRBV7-8 with TRBJ1-4; 7 bases are shared with TRBD1. The sample consisted of peripheral blood, taken on day 0 of AZD1222 vaccination. For the CDR3, the DNA is TGTGCCAGCAGCTCAGACAGGGTGAATGAAAAACTGTTTTTT. Protein sequence: CASSSDRVNEKLFF.